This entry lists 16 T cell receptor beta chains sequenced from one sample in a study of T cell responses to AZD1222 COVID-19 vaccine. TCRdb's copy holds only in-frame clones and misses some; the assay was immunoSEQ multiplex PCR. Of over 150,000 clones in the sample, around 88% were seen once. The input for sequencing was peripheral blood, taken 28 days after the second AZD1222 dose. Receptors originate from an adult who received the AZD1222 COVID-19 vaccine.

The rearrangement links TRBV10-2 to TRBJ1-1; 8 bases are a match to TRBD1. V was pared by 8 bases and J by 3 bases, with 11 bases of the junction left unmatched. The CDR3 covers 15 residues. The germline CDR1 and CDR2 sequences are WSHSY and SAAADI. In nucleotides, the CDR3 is TGCGCCAGCCTCGGACAGGGCAGAAGTTACACTGAAGCTTTCTTT. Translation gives CASLGQGRSYTEAFF.

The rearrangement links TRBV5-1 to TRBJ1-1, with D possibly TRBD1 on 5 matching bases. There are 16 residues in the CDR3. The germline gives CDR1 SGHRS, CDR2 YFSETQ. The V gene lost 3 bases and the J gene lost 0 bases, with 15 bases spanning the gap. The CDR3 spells CASSSPGRNLNTEAFF. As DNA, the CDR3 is TGCGCCAGCAGCTCCCCGGGACGAAACTTGAACACTGAAGCTTTCTTT.

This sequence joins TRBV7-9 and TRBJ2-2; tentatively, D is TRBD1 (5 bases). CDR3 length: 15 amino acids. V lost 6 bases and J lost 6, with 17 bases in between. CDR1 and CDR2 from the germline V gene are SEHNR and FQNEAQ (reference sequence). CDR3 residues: CASSPGRVDSGELFF. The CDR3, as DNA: TGTGCCAGCAGTCCCGGCAGGGTGGATTCCGGGGAGCTGTTTTTT.

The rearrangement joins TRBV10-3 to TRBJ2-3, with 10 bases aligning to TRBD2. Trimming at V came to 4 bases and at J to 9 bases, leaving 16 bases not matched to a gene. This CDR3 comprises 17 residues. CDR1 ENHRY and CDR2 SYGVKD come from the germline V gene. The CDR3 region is CAISGGRASGGEQTQYF. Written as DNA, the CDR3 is TGTGCCATCAGTGGGGGCCGAGCTAGCGGGGGCGAACAGACGCAGTATTTT.

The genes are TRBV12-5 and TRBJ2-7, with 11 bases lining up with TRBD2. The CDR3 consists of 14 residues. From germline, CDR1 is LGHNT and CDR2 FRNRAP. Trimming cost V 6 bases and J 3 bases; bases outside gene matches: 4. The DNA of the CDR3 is TGTGCTAGTGGGAACACTAGCGGGGGCTACGAGCAGTACTTC. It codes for CASGNTSGGYEQYF.

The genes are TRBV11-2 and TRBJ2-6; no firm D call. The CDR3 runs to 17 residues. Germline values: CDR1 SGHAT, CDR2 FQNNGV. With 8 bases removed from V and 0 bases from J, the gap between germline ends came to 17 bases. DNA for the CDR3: TGTGCCAGCCTTAGGGAAAAAAAGGACTCTGGGGCCAACGTCCTGACTTTC. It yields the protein CASLREKKDSGANVLTF.

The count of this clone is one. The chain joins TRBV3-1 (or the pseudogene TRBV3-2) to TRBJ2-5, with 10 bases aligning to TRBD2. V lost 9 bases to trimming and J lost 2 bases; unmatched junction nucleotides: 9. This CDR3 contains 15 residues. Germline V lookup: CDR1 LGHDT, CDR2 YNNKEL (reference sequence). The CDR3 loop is CARRAGGERQETQYF. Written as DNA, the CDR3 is TGTGCCAGACGAGCGGGGGGGGAGCGTCAAGAGACCCAGTACTTC.

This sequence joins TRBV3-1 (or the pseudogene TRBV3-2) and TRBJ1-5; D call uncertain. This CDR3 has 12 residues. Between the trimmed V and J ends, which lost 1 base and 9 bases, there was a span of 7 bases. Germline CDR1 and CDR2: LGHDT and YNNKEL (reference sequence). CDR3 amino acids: CASSQVPGPQHF. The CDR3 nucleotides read TGTGCCAGCAGCCAAGTTCCGGGGCCCCAGCATTTT.

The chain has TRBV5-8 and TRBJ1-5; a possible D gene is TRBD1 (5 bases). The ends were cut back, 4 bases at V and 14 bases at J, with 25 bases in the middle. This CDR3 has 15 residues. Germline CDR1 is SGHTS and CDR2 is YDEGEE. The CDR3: CASSARQTDPLREHF. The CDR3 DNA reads TGTGCCAGCAGCGCCCGACAGACCGATCCCCTTCGAGAGCATTTT.

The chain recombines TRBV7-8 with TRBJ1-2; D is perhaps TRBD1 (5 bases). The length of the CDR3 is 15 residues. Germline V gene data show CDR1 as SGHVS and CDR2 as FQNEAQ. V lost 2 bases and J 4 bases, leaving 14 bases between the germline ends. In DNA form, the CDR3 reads TGTGCCAGCAGCTTACGGGTCGGGGGTCCCTATGGCTACACCTTC. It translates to CASSLRVGGPYGYTF.

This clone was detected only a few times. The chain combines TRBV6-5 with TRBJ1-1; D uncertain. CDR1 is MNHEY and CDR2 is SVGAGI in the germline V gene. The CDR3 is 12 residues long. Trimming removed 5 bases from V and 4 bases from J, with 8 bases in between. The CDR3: CASSLEVTEAFF. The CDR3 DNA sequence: TGTGCCAGCAGTCTGGAGGTCACTGAAGCTTTCTTT.

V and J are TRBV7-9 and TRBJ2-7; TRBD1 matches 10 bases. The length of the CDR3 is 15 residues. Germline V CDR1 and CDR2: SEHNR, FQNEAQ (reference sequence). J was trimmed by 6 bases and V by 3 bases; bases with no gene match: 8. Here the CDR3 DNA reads TGTGCCAGCAGCTTGAACCCGGGACAGGGGACCGAGCAGTACTTC. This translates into CASSLNPGQGTEQYF.

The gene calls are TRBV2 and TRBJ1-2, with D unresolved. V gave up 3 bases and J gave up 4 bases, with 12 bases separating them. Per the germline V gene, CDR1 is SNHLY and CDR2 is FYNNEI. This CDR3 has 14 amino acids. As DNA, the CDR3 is TGTGCCAGCAGTGACACGTCGGTAGCCTATGGCTACACCTTC. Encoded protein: CASSDTSVAYGYTF.

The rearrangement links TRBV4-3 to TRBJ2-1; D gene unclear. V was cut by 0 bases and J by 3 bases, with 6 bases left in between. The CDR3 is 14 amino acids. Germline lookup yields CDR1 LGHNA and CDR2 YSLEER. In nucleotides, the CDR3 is TGCGCCAGCAGCCAAGAGACCAGCTACAATGAGCAGTTCTTC. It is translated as CASSQETSYNEQFF.

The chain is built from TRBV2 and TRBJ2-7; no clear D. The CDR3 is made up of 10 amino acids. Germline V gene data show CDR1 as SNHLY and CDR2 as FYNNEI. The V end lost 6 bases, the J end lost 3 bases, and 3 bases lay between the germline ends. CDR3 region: CASRYYEQYF. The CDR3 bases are TGTGCCAGCAGGTACTACGAGCAGTACTTC.

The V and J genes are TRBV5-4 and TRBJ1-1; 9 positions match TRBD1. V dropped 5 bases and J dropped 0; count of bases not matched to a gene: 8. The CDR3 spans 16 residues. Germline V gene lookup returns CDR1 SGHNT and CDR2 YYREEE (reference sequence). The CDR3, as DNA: TGTGCCAGCAGTTCGGGACAGGGAAGGGTGAACACTGAAGCTTTCTTT. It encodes CASSSGQGRVNTEAFF.